This T cell receptor (beta chain) stems from a study of T-cell memory formation after mild COVID-19. Overall study findings and caveats: Researchers report contracting CD4+ clones mostly in CM and EM, with CD8+ clones in EMRA. Cross-reactive memory apparently joined, as some responding clones appeared in pre-infection memory.

TCRdb itself ran the 5' RACE reads through MiXCR, one entry per CDR3 protein. The table lists 190,000 or so distinct CDR3 sequences, roughly 10% of them singletons. Trimming pared 5 bases from V and 3 bases from J, leaving 10 bases between. The germline V gene encodes CDR1 SGHKS and CDR2 YYEKEE (reference sequence). The CDR3 is 13 residues long. In regard to this clonotype: The antigen remains undetermined.

This TCR came from a man between 18 and 35 years old who had mild COVID-19 (a few samples of this study predate the infection). Cell type and time point are not known. Sequencing used PBMCs or a T cell subset sorted from them (not recorded which). The gene calls are TRBV5-5 and TRBJ2-3; perhaps TRBD2 as D (6 bases). CDR3 DNA: TGTGCCAGCAGGGAGGCGGGGACAGATACGCAGTATTTT. Its protein product is CASREAGTDTQYF.